The entry that follows covers one TCR beta chain sequence. Antigen: not known. The data were obtained in a study of cytomegalovirus exposure and HLA in healthy donors. Findings of the study overall: As immune exposure information, only CMV serostatus was available.

The CDR3 consists of 14 residues. 13 Jbeta primers and 60 Vbeta primers were used for the PCR. Clones were read by immunoSEQ multiplex PCR, and TCRdb kept only the in-frame ones, dropping some. In total, the table holds 130,000 or so clones. Nominal health characterized the donors when sampled, though unrecorded immune exposures were likely. The clonotype comes from a woman aged 40 to 50 in good health and CMV-seronegative. This chain links TRBV12-1 with TRBJ1-1; the table calls TRBD1, which could not be checked here. TRBV12-1 is an annotated pseudogene. Sequencing was carried out using PBMCs. CDR3 amino acids: CASSLGQGNTEAFF. The DNA of the CDR3 is TGTGCCAGCAGCCTGGGACAGGGAAACACTGAAGCTTTCTTT.